The following is a T cell receptor beta chain sequence with its context. The data originate from a study of blood T cell repertoires in COVID-19. Background on the study: Samples of COVID-19 (acute and convalescent) were obtained from the United States, Italy and Spain.

Authors' analysis steps: Nucleated cell number was recorded as an estimate derived from reference gene primer amplification. The data were produced by immunoSEQ multiplex PCR, yet TCRdb's version contains in-frame clones alone and is incomplete. The DNA was the basis for D and trimming; V, J and clone size are from that table. Here the sample spans 150,000 or so clones, 76% being singletons. There are 15 residues in the CDR3. Germline assignment: CDR1 SGHRS and CDR2 YFSETQ. The V and J ends lost 5 bases and 4 bases, in that order; junction bases with no gene match: 8. The TCR originated in a woman older than 75 with active or convalescent COVID-19. V gene TRBV5-1 combines with J gene TRBJ1-3; 8 bases line up with TRBD1. The sequenced sample consisted of peripheral blood. The CDR3 region is CASSPQGAIGNTIYF. CDR3 DNA sequence: TGCGCCAGCAGTCCCCAGGGGGCGATAGGAAACACCATATATTTT.